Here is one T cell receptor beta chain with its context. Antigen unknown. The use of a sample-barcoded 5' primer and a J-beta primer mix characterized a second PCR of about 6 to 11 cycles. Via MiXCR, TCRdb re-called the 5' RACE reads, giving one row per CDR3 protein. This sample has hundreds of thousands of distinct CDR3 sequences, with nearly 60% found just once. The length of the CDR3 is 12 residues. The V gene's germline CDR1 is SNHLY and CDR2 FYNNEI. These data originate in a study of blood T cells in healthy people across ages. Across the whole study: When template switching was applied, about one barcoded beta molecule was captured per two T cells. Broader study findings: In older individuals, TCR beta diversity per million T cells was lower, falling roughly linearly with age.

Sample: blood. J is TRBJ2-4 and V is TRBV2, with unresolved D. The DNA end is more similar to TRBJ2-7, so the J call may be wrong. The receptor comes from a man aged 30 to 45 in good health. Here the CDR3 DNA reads TGTGCCAGCAGTGCGGTCGCTGCCGAGCAGTACTTC. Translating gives CASSAVAAEQYF.